This passage covers 19 T cell receptor beta chains from one sample sequenced in a study of Ad26.COV2.S vaccination and SARS-CoV-2 variants. Treatment in this sample: approximately 18 received Ad26.COV2.S at low or high dose, single or two shots; roughly five received placebo; per-sample allocation not given. Samples were taken on day 63 after the first vaccine or placebo injection. Profiled with immunoSEQ multiplex PCR; TCRdb holds only in-frame clones, not every one. The sample holds hundreds of thousands of clones, around 90% seen once. This specimen was peripheral blood, taken in a trial of Ad26.COV2.S vaccine versus placebo. These receptors all come from a person aged 18-65 years who received the Ad26.COV2.S COVID-19 vaccine or a placebo.

J is TRBJ1-2 and V is TRBV6-6, with D possibly matching TRBD1 (6 bases). The length of the CDR3 is 12 residues. With 8 bases removed from V and 4 bases from J, the gap between germline ends came to 11 bases. Germline-derived CDR1 and CDR2 are MNHNY and SVGAGI (reference sequence). CDR3 in amino acids: CASLGGGYGYTF. As DNA, the CDR3 is TGTGCCAGCCTAGGGGGAGGCTATGGCTACACCTTC.

V is TRBV14 and J is TRBJ1-2, with D possibly being TRBD1 (5 bases). V dropped 3 bases and J dropped 3 bases, with 8 bases sitting between them. Germline V gene data show CDR1 as SGHDN and CDR2 as FVKESK. The CDR3 is 13 amino acids. CDR3 DNA: TGTGCCAGCAGCCAGGGGACGGACTATGGCTACACCTTC. Amino acids: CASSQGTDYGYTF.

The chain joins TRBV14 to TRBJ1-2; the D gene is possibly TRBD1 (5 bases). The length of the CDR3 is 14 residues. The germline V gene encodes CDR1 SGHDN and CDR2 FVKESK. Deletions cut 4 bases from V and 7 bases from J, with 16 bases between. This CDR3 is CASSPWGGDGGYTF. CDR3 in DNA: TGTGCCAGCAGCCCCTGGGGAGGGGACGGTGGCTACACCTTC.

The V gene is TRBV3-1 (or the pseudogene TRBV3-2), the J gene TRBJ2-5, with 8 bases identical to TRBD1. Germline trimming cut 0 bases from V and 3 bases from J; bases unmatched to any gene: 6. Germline V gene sequence: CDR1 LGHDT, CDR2 YNNKEL (reference sequence). CDR3 size: 16 residues. CDR3 sequence reads: CASSQDPTGVKETQYF. CDR3 bases: TGTGCCAGCAGCCAAGATCCGACAGGGGTCAAAGAGACCCAGTACTTC.

This clone was seen a single time. The rearrangement joins TRBV10-3 to TRBJ2-2; D possibly corresponds to TRBD1 (5 bases). Germline V lookup: CDR1 ENHRY, CDR2 SYGVKD. This CDR3 has 17 residues. Trimming removed 2 bases from V and 1 base from J, with 14 bases in between. The CDR3 here is CAISEGPQVWNTGELFF. The CDR3 nucleotides read TGTGCCATCAGTGAGGGGCCACAGGTCTGGAACACCGGGGAGCTGTTTTTT.

The chain joins TRBV18 to TRBJ1-3; D might be TRBD1 (6 bases). Trimming cost V 2 bases and J 4 bases, with 15 bases left between them. The CDR3 spans 16 residues. Germline CDR1 is KGHSH and CDR2 is LQKENI. CDR3 protein: CASSPYAGAGGNTIYF. CDR3 sequence (DNA): TGTGCCAGCTCACCATATGCAGGGGCTGGAGGAAACACCATATATTTT.

V usage is TRBV5-6 and J usage is TRBJ2-7, with TRBD2 matching over 10 bases. V was pared by 4 bases and J by 0 bases, with 4 bases of the junction left unmatched. This CDR3 is 15 amino acids long. Per the germline V gene, CDR1 is SGHDT and CDR2 is YYEEEE. The CDR3 bases are TGTGCCAGCAGCAAGAGACTAGCGGGCTCCTACGAGCAGTACTTC. Translating it yields CASSKRLAGSYEQYF.

This clone was recorded once. The chain recombines TRBV10-3 with TRBJ2-7, with D perhaps matching TRBD1 (6 bases). Trimming removed 4 bases at V and 2 bases at J, with 24 bases between. The CDR3 is 18 residues long. Germline lookup yields CDR1 ENHRY and CDR2 SYGVKD. CDR3 in amino acids: CAISVDSGAILGPYEQYF. CDR3 DNA sequence: TGTGCCATCAGTGTGGACAGTGGGGCGATTCTTGGACCCTACGAGCAGTACTTC.

The V call is TRBV27, the J call TRBJ1-1, with D perhaps matching TRBD1 (5 bases). There are 15 residues in the CDR3. The germline gives CDR1 MNHEY, CDR2 SMNVEV (reference sequence). Trimming pared 5 bases from V and 0 bases from J, leaving 13 bases between. The CDR3 bases are TGTGCCAGCAGTCTTTACGGGACGGTGAACACTGAAGCTTTCTTT. The encoded protein is CASSLYGTVNTEAFF.

This chain uses TRBV3-1 (or the pseudogene TRBV3-2) with TRBJ2-7; D is possibly TRBD2 (6 bases). The CDR3 is 15 amino acids. Germline V CDR1 and CDR2: LGHDT, YNNKEL (reference sequence). The V end lost 0 bases, the J end lost 2 bases, and 11 bases lay between the germline ends. The CDR3 spells CASSQERRGPYEQYF. The CDR3 DNA sequence: TGTGCCAGCAGCCAAGAAAGGCGGGGTCCCTACGAGCAGTACTTC.

This chain joins TRBV2 and TRBJ2-4; 9 bases are a match to TRBD1. V trimming: 5 bases; J trimming: 1 base; junction bases outside the gene matches: 6. Germline V gene data show CDR1 as SNHLY and CDR2 as FYNNEI. CDR3 length equals 16 residues. The chain's CDR3 is CASSIGQGLAKNIQYF. In DNA form, the CDR3 reads TGTGCCAGCAGTATTGGACAGGGGTTGGCCAAAAACATTCAGTACTTC. The entire variable domain, with the rest obtained from reference TRBV2 and TRBJ2-4, is as follows: EPEVTQTPSHQVTQMGQEVILRCVPISNHLYFYWYRQILGQKVEFLVSFYNNEISEKSEIFDDQFSVERPDGSNFTLKIRSTKLEDSAMYFCASSIGQGLAKNIQYFGAGTRLSVL.

This chain joins TRBV30 and TRBJ2-7, with TRBD2 matching over 8 bases. From germline, CDR1 is GTSNPN and CDR2 SVGIG (reference sequence). Losses at the gene ends were 8 bases for V and 5 bases for J; bases not matched to a gene: 11. CDR3 length equals 13 residues. CDR3 loop: CAGHRGGLDEQYF. The CDR3 DNA sequence: TGTGCCGGACACCGGGGGGGGCTGGACGAGCAGTACTTC. The full variable domain, with the rest looked up from reference TRBV30 and TRBJ2-7, is SQTIHQWPATLVQPVGSPLSLECTVEGTSNPNLYWYRQAAGRGLQLLFYSVGIGQISSEVPQNLSASRPQDRQFILSSKKLLLSDSGFYLCAGHRGGLDEQYFGPGTRLTVT.

V and J are TRBV19 and TRBJ2-2, with TRBD1 as a possible D gene (6 bases). This CDR3 is 15 amino acids long. Per germline, CDR1 LNHDA and CDR2 SQIVND (reference sequence). Trimming took off 5 bases at V and 4 bases at J, with 14 bases between the two ends. CDR3 in amino acids: CASSAAGEVTGELFF. The CDR3 DNA reads as TGTGCCAGTAGTGCCGCAGGGGAAGTCACCGGGGAGCTGTTTTTT.

V usage is TRBV27 and J usage is TRBJ1-2; no firm D call. The CDR3 loop spans 13 amino acids. The V and J ends lost 5 bases and 4 bases respectively, with 11 bases between them. Germline lookup yields CDR1 MNHEY and CDR2 SMNVEV (reference sequence). The CDR3 reads CASSPTATYGYTF. The CDR3 coding sequence is TGTGCCAGCAGTCCTACTGCTACCTATGGCTACACCTTC.

The chain employs TRBV5-3 and TRBJ2-1; no definite D call. TRBV5-3 belongs to the ORF category, with a function that is uncertain. V was trimmed by 1 base and J by 0 bases, leaving 14 bases between them. The CDR3 runs to 17 residues. The DNA of the CDR3 is TGTGCCAGAAGCTTGAGTAAGCTACCCCGCTCCTACAATGAGCAGTTCTTC. It encodes CARSLSKLPRSYNEQFF.

The rearrangement uses TRBV3-1 (or the pseudogene TRBV3-2) and TRBJ2-7, with D uncertain. The CDR3 contains 14 residues. From germline, CDR1 is LGHDT and CDR2 YNNKEL (reference sequence). The V end was cut by 1 base, the J end by 2 bases, with 9 bases between. DNA for the CDR3: TGTGCCAGCAGCCAAGCGCGGCAGGCCTACGAGCAGTACTTC. Encoded protein: CASSQARQAYEQYF.

The rearrangement links TRBV9 to TRBJ2-7; 7 bases map to TRBD2. Germline V gene sequence: CDR1 SGDLS, CDR2 YYNGEE. The CDR3 covers 15 residues. V was pared by 0 bases and J by 3 bases, with 6 bases of the junction left unmatched. CDR3 DNA: TGTGCCAGCAGCGTAGAGCCAGCGGGAATCTACGAGCAGTACTTC. As protein: CASSVEPAGIYEQYF.

The V call is TRBV12-3 or TRBV12-4, the J call TRBJ2-3; D ambiguous. CDR3 length: 13 residues. V was trimmed by 1 base and J by 6 bases, leaving 8 bases between them. The CDR3: CASSLGYGDTQYF. Written as DNA, the CDR3 is TGTGCCAGCAGTTTAGGGTACGGGGATACGCAGTATTTT.

In this sample, this clone turned up a few times. The chain combines TRBV11-2 with TRBJ2-5; 7 bases align to TRBD1. The CDR3 covers 14 residues. Germline V lookup: CDR1 SGHAT, CDR2 FQNNGV. The J segment lost 7 bases and the V segment lost 6 bases, leaving 11 bases of the junction unmatched. CDR3 nucleotides: TGTGCCAGCAGTTTCCGGGACAGCCAGAGGACCCAGTACTTC. Translation gives CASSFRDSQRTQYF.